These 15 T cell receptor beta chains originate from one sample sequenced in a study of cytomegalovirus exposure and HLA in healthy donors. The PCR had 60 Vbeta and 13 Jbeta primers. Sequencing was performed with immunoSEQ multiplex PCR; in TCRdb, only in-frame clones are kept and a portion is missing. The sample contains roughly 120,000 clones, about 75% of which appear only once. Sequenced material: PBMCs. Receptor source: a woman in her thirties or forties in good health and CMV-seropositive.

V gene TRBV27 combines with J gene TRBJ1-1, with D perhaps TRBD1 (5 bases). CDR1 and CDR2 from the germline V gene are MNHEY and SMNVEV (reference sequence). The CDR3 runs to 14 residues. Trimming shortened V by 0 bases and J by 4 bases, and 9 bases separated the two germline ends. The CDR3 region has the DNA TGTGCCAGCAGTTTATCGGGGCGCGGCACTGAAGCTTTCTTT. Protein sequence: CASSLSGRGTEAFF.

This clone has a handful of counts. The rearrangement links TRBV19 to TRBJ1-1, with 8 bases aligning to TRBD1. The CDR3 covers 14 residues. In germline, CDR1 is LNHDA, CDR2 SQIVND (reference sequence). Unmatched junction bases numbered 5, after V lost 2 bases and J lost 6 bases. CDR3 residues: CASSIQGTGAEAFF. In nucleotides, the CDR3 is TGTGCCAGTAGTATACAAGGGACAGGAGCTGAAGCTTTCTTT.

This sequence joins TRBV30 and TRBJ2-6; 7 bases match TRBD1. V lost 5 bases to trimming and J lost 4 bases; unmatched junction nucleotides: 2. From germline, CDR1 is GTSNPN and CDR2 SVGIG (reference sequence). The CDR3 has 13 residues. The CDR3 nucleotides read TGTGCCTGGGGGACAGTCGGGGCCAACGTCCTGACTTTC. Translated, it gives CAWGTVGANVLTF. Supplemented by reference TRBV30 and TRBJ2-6, the full variable domain reads SQTIHQWPATLVQPVGSPLSLECTVEGTSNPNLYWYRQAAGRGLQLLFYSVGIGQISSEVPQNLSASRPQDRQFILSSKKLLLSDSGFYLCAWGTVGANVLTFGAGSRLTVL.

The chain joins TRBV4-3 to TRBJ2-7, with a tentative D call TRBD2 (5 bases). Deletions cut 2 bases from V and 6 bases from J, with 23 bases between. The CDR3 runs to 17 residues. Germline-derived CDR1 and CDR2 are LGHNA and YSLEER. DNA of the CDR3: TGCGCCAGCAGCCAAAATTCTTTGCGGGCGCGATCGGGCGAGCAGTACTTC. This sequence encodes CASSQNSLRARSGEQYF.

This clone has more than one count but fewer than ten. The genes are TRBV19 and TRBJ1-2; maybe TRBD1 (6 bases). Deletions cut 9 bases from V and 2 bases from J, with 10 bases between. Germline values: CDR1 LNHDA, CDR2 SQIVND (reference sequence). The CDR3 totals 12 residues. The CDR3 DNA reads TGTGCCAGCCGGACAGTCAACTATGGCTACACCTTC. It codes for CASRTVNYGYTF.

This clone qualifies as large. Other DNA sequences in this specimen translate into the identical CDR3. The genes are TRBV6-5 and TRBJ2-3, with a tentative D call TRBD1 (6 bases). Germline lookup yields CDR1 MNHEY and CDR2 SVGAGI. The CDR3 runs to 14 residues. The V end lost 3 bases, the J end lost 8 bases, and 15 bases lay between the germline ends. The CDR3 region has the DNA TGTGCCAGCAGTTATATGGCAGGGGTGTTTACGCAGTATTTT. Protein: CASSYMAGVFTQYF.

J is TRBJ1-2 and V is TRBV28; 8 nucleotides line up with TRBD1. V gave up 4 bases and J gave up 5 bases; unmatched junction bases: 6. The germline V gene encodes CDR1 MDHEN and CDR2 SYDVKM. CDR3 length: 14 residues. The CDR3 DNA reads TGTGCCAGCAGTTCAGGGGGCGCATGGTATGGCTACACCTTC. Its translation is CASSSGGAWYGYTF.

As DNA, the CDR3 is TGTGCCAGCAGCTTTAGCGGGAGTCGTGAGCAGTTCTTC. Translating it yields CASSFSGSREQFF. The chain is built from TRBV7-9 and TRBJ2-1; TRBD2 agrees at 9 bases. The junction had 3 bases not matched to a gene; V was cut back by 3 bases and J by 9 bases. Per germline, CDR1 SEHNR and CDR2 FQNEAQ (reference sequence). CDR3 length equals 13 residues. Complete variable domain (other parts from reference TRBV7-9 and TRBJ2-1): DTGVSQNPRHKITKRGQNVTFRCDPISEHNRLYWYRQTLGQGPEFLTYFQNEAQLEKSRLLSDRFSAERPKGSFSTLEIQRTEQGDSAMYLCASSFSGSREQFFGPGTRLTVL.

This sequence joins TRBV7-3 and TRBJ1-2; 12 nucleotides align to TRBD1. Looked up from germline, CDR1 is SGHTA and CDR2 is FQGTGA. V lost 3 bases and J lost 6; bases outside the gene matches: 14. CDR3 length: 18 residues. CDR3 protein: CASSLGAYRDRGQDGYTF. In nucleotides, the CDR3 is TGTGCCAGCAGCTTGGGGGCCTACCGGGACAGGGGGCAGGATGGCTACACCTTC.

This clone has a handful of counts. This rearrangement joins TRBV7-9 to TRBJ1-5; D call uncertain. CDR3 length: 14 residues. With 5 bases removed from V and 9 bases from J, the gap between germline ends came to 17 bases. Per germline, CDR1 SEHNR and CDR2 FQNEAQ (reference sequence). CDR3 sequence (DNA): TGTGCCAGCAGCCCCGGCGGTACTCTGGGGCCCCAGCATTTT. It translates to CASSPGGTLGPQHF.

This clone was seen a handful of times. The chain recombines TRBV9 with TRBJ2-1; perhaps TRBD1 as D (5 bases). The V end lost 0 bases, the J end lost 7 bases, and 8 bases lay between the germline ends. CDR3 length: 13 residues. CDR1 and CDR2 from the germline V gene are SGDLS and YYNGEE. This chain's CDR3 is CASSVGGGNEQFF. As DNA, the CDR3 is TGTGCCAGCAGCGTAGGGGGCGGTAATGAGCAGTTCTTC.

This clone was seen more than once but under ten times. The rearrangement uses TRBV11-2 and TRBJ2-1, with 9 bases aligning to TRBD2. CDR3 length: 15 amino acids. Germline assignment: CDR1 SGHAT and CDR2 FQNNGV. The ends lost 5 bases at V and 0 bases at J; junction bases unmatched: 2. CDR3 in DNA: TGTGCCAGCAGCCAAGCGGGGGGCTCCTACAATGAGCAGTTCTTC. Translation: CASSQAGGSYNEQFF.

The chain links TRBV5-7 to TRBJ1-4; 7 bases fit TRBD1. TRBV5-7 is marked as an open reading frame, function uncertain. This CDR3 comprises 15 residues. The trim removed 4 bases at V and 2 bases at J, leaving 5 bases unmatched. The CDR3 loop reads CASSGDRVTNEKLFF. CDR3 in DNA: TGTGCCAGCAGCGGAGACAGGGTGACTAATGAAAAACTGTTTTTT.

The chain has TRBV19 and TRBJ1-2; possible D gene TRBD1, 6 bases. Germline CDR1 reads LNHDA; CDR2 reads SQIVND (reference sequence). CDR3 length equals 14 residues. V was pared by 10 bases and J by 4 bases, with 19 bases between. CDR3 amino acids: CATWGSGVFYGYTF. CDR3 nucleotide sequence: TGTGCCACCTGGGGGTCAGGGGTTTTCTATGGCTACACCTTC. Based on the CDR3 plus reference TRBV19 and TRBJ1-2, the full variable domain is DGGITQSPKYLFRKEGQNVTLSCEQNLNHDAMYWYRQDPGQGLRLIYYSQIVNDFQKGDIAEGYSVSREKKESFPLTVTSAQKNPTAFYLCATWGSGVFYGYTFGSGTRLTVV.

The chain combines TRBV7-2 with TRBJ1-2; D not certain. Trimming took 0 bases from V and 4 from J, leaving 9 bases between them. This CDR3 region has 14 residues. Germline V gene sequence: CDR1 SGHTA, CDR2 FQGNSA. CDR3 DNA: TGTGCCAGCAGCTTAGCGCCGAGGCCCTATGGCTACACCTTC. This gives the protein CASSLAPRPYGYTF.